The next 22 T cell receptor beta chains were all read from a single sample in a study of blood T cells in healthy people across ages. A second PCR, run for roughly 7 to 12 cycles, used a sample-barcoded 5' primer plus a J-beta primer mix. TCRdb ran MiXCR on the 5' RACE reads and lists one entry per CDR3 protein. The sample consists of some 930,000 distinct CDR3 sequences, 25% to 35% of them appearing once. These records were also assigned to another study, of T cells of mothers and their children.

Sequencing used blood. The receptors derive from a woman between 35 and 50 years old in good health.

This clonotype has ten or more counts. The J gene is TRBJ2-4, the V gene TRBV28; TRBD1 matches at 7 bases. CDR3 size: 14 residues. The germline CDR1 and CDR2 sequences are MDHEN and SYDVKM. V was clipped by 5 bases and J by 8 bases; unmatched bases: 9. The CDR3 here is CASSLRTGGHIQYF. In DNA, the CDR3 is TGTGCCAGCAGTCTCCGGACAGGTGGACACATTCAGTACTTC.

This rearrangement joins TRBV7-3 to TRBJ2-5; 7 bases align to TRBD1. The better agreement between TRBJ2-7 and the DNA end casts doubt on the J call. CDR1 is SGHTA and CDR2 is FQGTGA in the germline V gene. The CDR3 has 13 residues. The CDR3 protein is CASSWNRGYEQYF. The CDR3, as DNA: TGTGCCAGCAGTTGGAACAGGGGCTACGAGCAGTACTTC.

This clonotype appeared many times. The chain recombines TRBV20-1 with TRBJ2-7, with TRBD1 matching over 10 bases. Germline lookup yields CDR1 DFQATT and CDR2 SNEGSKA (reference sequence). The CDR3 length is 15 residues. Unmatched junction bases numbered 10, after V lost 5 bases and J lost 3 bases. CDR3 residues: CSALPPGQGFYEQYF. CDR3 nucleotides: TGCAGTGCTTTACCCCCGGGACAGGGGTTCTACGAGCAGTACTTC.

This clonotype was seen only a few times. The chain's CDR3 is CASSSPGIAGVPTDTQYF. For the CDR3, the DNA is TGTGCCAGCAGCTCCCCAGGGATAGCGGGGGTACCGACAGATACGCAGTATTTT. The V gene is TRBV7-9, the J gene TRBJ2-3; 9 nucleotides line up with TRBD2. Trimming cost V 4 bases and J 3 bases; bases outside gene matches: 14. This CDR3 has 18 amino acids. The germline V gene has CDR1 SEHNR and CDR2 FQNEAQ (reference sequence). The whole variable domain, filled in from reference TRBV7-9 and TRBJ2-3, reads DTGVSQNPRHKITKRGQNVTFRCDPISEHNRLYWYRQTLGQGPEFLTYFQNEAQLEKSRLLSDRFSAERPKGSFSTLEIQRTEQGDSAMYLCASSSPGIAGVPTDTQYFGPGTRLTVL.

The chain uses TRBV14 and TRBJ2-7; D uncertain. The V and J ends lost 0 bases and 1 base respectively, with 7 bases between them. Germline assignment: CDR1 SGHDN and CDR2 FVKESK. CDR3 size: 14 residues. As DNA, the CDR3 is TGTGCCAGCAGCCAAGATGGGTTTTCCTACGAGCAGTACTTC. Translation gives CASSQDGFSYEQYF.

The V gene is TRBV19, the J gene TRBJ2-4; D gene unclear. The DNA matches TRBJ2-7 better at its end, which makes the J call doubtful. CDR3 length equals 11 residues. The germline CDR1 and CDR2 sequences are LNHDA and SQIVND (reference sequence). The CDR3 here is CASRSDHEQYF. As DNA, the CDR3 is TGTGCCAGTAGGTCGGACCACGAGCAGTACTTC.

The chain couples TRBV20-1 to TRBJ2-3; 7 bases are shared with TRBD1. J lost 0 bases, V lost 5 bases, and 8 bases had no gene match. This CDR3 is built from 15 residues. Germline lookup yields CDR1 DFQATT and CDR2 SNEGSKA (reference sequence). CDR3 sequence (DNA): TGCAGTGCTCACAGGGGATTTTTAAGCACAGATACGCAGTATTTT. Encoded protein: CSAHRGFLSTDTQYF.

V and J are TRBV6-5 and TRBJ2-1, with 7 bases aligning to TRBD1. The CDR3 runs 15 residues. Trimming took 2 bases from V and 4 from J; bases not matched to a gene: 5. Germline assignment: CDR1 MNHEY and CDR2 SVGAGI. CDR3 amino acids: CASSYGTATYNEQFF. The CDR3 region has the DNA TGTGCCAGCAGTTACGGGACAGCCACGTACAATGAGCAGTTCTTC.

The table lists this clonotype with many counts. The chain is built from TRBV7-8 and TRBJ2-7; 8 bases align to TRBD1. The junction had 4 bases not matched to a gene; V was cut back by 3 bases and J by 3 bases. Germline loops: CDR1 SGHVS, CDR2 FQNEAQ. The CDR3 is made up of 14 amino acids. The CDR3 spells CASSFGQGVYEQYF. The CDR3 DNA reads TGTGCCAGCAGCTTTGGACAGGGAGTCTACGAGCAGTACTTC.

V gene TRBV18 combines with J gene TRBJ2-6; 7 bases line up with TRBD1. J was trimmed by 0 bases and V by 6 bases; bases with no gene match: 26. The CDR3 has 23 amino acids. Germline V lookup: CDR1 KGHSH, CDR2 LQKENI. In DNA form, the CDR3 reads TGTGCCAGCTCCCACTGGACAGGAAGATCGCGAGGCCGCAGGGGCTCTGGGGCCAACGTCCTGACTTTC. Translating it yields CASSHWTGRSRGRRGSGANVLTF.

V gene TRBV7-6 combines with J gene TRBJ1-2; D uncertain. V was cut by 1 base and J by 3 bases, with 6 bases left in between. CDR1 SGHVS and CDR2 FNYEAQ come from the germline V gene. This CDR3 region has 13 residues. DNA of the CDR3: TGTGCCAGCAGCTTAGATGGCCACTATGGCTACACCTTC. This sequence encodes CASSLDGHYGYTF.

This clonotype has just a few counts. This chain connects TRBV20-1 to TRBJ1-2, with a possible D match to TRBD1 (5 bases). The CDR3 spans 16 residues. V was pared by 3 bases and J by 4 bases, with 21 bases between. From germline, CDR1 is DFQATT and CDR2 SNEGSKA (reference sequence). The DNA of the CDR3 is TGCAGTGCTAGCAGGGTAGACCCAACCCGGGGCTATGGCTACACCTTC. It translates to CSASRVDPTRGYGYTF.

This clonotype occurred a few times. V usage is TRBV4-3 and J usage is TRBJ2-5, with a weak D call TRBD1 (6 bases). The end of the DNA is better explained by TRBJ2-7, so the J call may be wrong. The CDR3 runs 15 residues. Germline V gene sequence: CDR1 LGHNA, CDR2 YSLEER. The CDR3 is CASSQDFAGDHEQYF. The DNA of the CDR3 is TGCGCCAGCAGCCAAGATTTCGCAGGGGATCACGAGCAGTACTTC.

The V gene is TRBV24-1, the J gene TRBJ1-5; perhaps TRBD1 as D (5 bases). CDR1 is KGHDR, CDR2 SFDVKD, per germline. The V and J ends lost 5 bases and 3 bases respectively, with 13 bases between them. The CDR3 sequence is 15 residues long. The CDR3, as DNA: TGTGCCACCAGTGCAGCAGGGTCGGACAATCAGCCCCAGCATTTT. Translating gives CATSAAGSDNQPQHF.

Many counts were recorded for this clonotype. The rearrangement links TRBV30 to TRBJ1-2, with TRBD1 matching 8 bases. The CDR3 length is 13 residues. Looked up from germline, CDR1 is GTSNPN and CDR2 is SVGIG (reference sequence). V shed 6 bases, J shed 8 bases, and the junction held 11 bases outside the gene matches. The CDR3 here is CACPLQGAGGYTF. The CDR3, as DNA: TGTGCCTGCCCACTCCAGGGGGCTGGCGGCTACACCTTC.

This clonotype was recorded at least ten times. V is TRBV20-1 and J is TRBJ1-1; no clear D gene. Germline-derived CDR1 and CDR2 are DFQATT and SNEGSKA (reference sequence). The CDR3 length is 11 residues. The V end was cut by 8 bases, the J end by 0 bases, with 7 bases between. The CDR3 spells CSSFMNTEAFF. CDR3 DNA: TGCAGTTCCTTCATGAACACTGAAGCTTTCTTT.

Points on this clonotype: A much larger clone sits a single nucleotide away, making a read error possible. J is TRBJ2-7 and V is TRBV28, with 8 bases identical to TRBD1. This CDR3 is 15 amino acids long. Germline CDR1 reads MDHEN; CDR2 reads SYDVKM. The CDR3 is CASSPNGQGRYGQYF. CDR3 coding DNA: TGTGCCAGCAGTCCAAATGGACAGGGTCGCTACGGGCAGTACTTC. The full variable domain, completed using reference TRBV28 and TRBJ2-7, is DVKVTQSSRYLVKRTGEKVFLECVQDMDHENMFWYRQDPGLGLRLIYFSYDVKMKEKGDIPEGYSVSREKKERFSLILESASTNQTSMYLCASSPNGQGRYGQYFGPGTRLTVT.

The chain is built from TRBV5-1 and TRBJ2-2; 10 nucleotides agree with TRBD1. The V and J ends lost 1 base and 4 bases, in that order; junction bases with no gene match: 4. This CDR3 is built from 16 residues. Looked up from germline, CDR1 is SGHRS and CDR2 is YFSETQ. The CDR3 coding sequence is TGCGCCAGCAGCTTGTTCGGGACAGGGGCCACCGGGGAGCTGTTTTTT. It yields the protein CASSLFGTGATGELFF. Full variable domain (outside the CDR3, taken from reference TRBV5-1 and TRBJ2-2): KAGVTQTPRYLIKTRGQQVTLSCSPISGHRSVSWYQQTPGQGLQFLFEYFSETQRNKGNFPGRFSGRQFSNSRSEMNVSTLELGDSALYLCASSLFGTGATGELFFGEGSRLTVL.

In the case of this clonotype: The junction shows a germline mismatch at one end, possibly a read error. CDR3 in DNA: TGCGCCAACAGCCTAAACGGACAGGACTTATTCTCTGGAAACACCATATATTTT. It encodes CANSLNGQDLFSGNTIYF. The chain has TRBV5-1 and TRBJ1-3, with 7 bases fitting TRBD1. The CDR3 consists of 18 residues. CDR1 is SGHRS, CDR2 YFSETQ, per germline.

This clonotype was seen only a few times. V and J are TRBV4-3 and TRBJ2-7, with TRBD1 matching 7 bases. The V gene end was trimmed by 0 bases and the J gene end by 8 bases; junction bases not matched to a gene: 7. The V gene's germline CDR1 is LGHNA and CDR2 YSLEER. This CDR3 has 14 amino acids. The CDR3 spells CASSQDRTGTKQYF. CDR3 DNA: TGCGCCAGCAGCCAAGATAGGACAGGCACGAAGCAGTACTTC.

This clonotype was picked up a small number of times. The V gene is TRBV14, the J gene TRBJ2-1; no clear D. CDR3 length: 13 amino acids. Germline assignment: CDR1 SGHDN and CDR2 FVKESK. V lost 1 base to trimming and J lost 15 bases, with 16 bases between them. CDR3 nucleotide sequence: TGTGCCAGCAGCCAAGGACTCGGCTACGGTCCGTTCTTC. This gives the protein CASSQGLGYGPFF.

Details on this clonotype: A read error is possible here, since a much larger clone lies one base away. V is TRBV15 and J is TRBJ1-5; 8 nucleotides match TRBD1. The germline V gene encodes CDR1 LNHNV and CDR2 YYDKDF (reference sequence). The CDR3 runs 18 residues. The chain's CDR3 is CATGRGQGGRTSNQPQHF. Here the CDR3 DNA reads TGTGCCACCGGCAGAGGACAGGGCGGTCGAACTAGCAATCAGCCCCAGCATTTT. Variable domain in full (rest from reference TRBV15 and TRBJ1-5): DAMVIQNPRYQVTQFGKPVTLSCSQTLNHNVMYWYQQKSSQAPKLLFHYYDKDFNNEADTPDNFQSRRPNTSFCFLDIRSPGLGDTAMYLCATGRGQGGRTSNQPQHFGDGTRLSIL.